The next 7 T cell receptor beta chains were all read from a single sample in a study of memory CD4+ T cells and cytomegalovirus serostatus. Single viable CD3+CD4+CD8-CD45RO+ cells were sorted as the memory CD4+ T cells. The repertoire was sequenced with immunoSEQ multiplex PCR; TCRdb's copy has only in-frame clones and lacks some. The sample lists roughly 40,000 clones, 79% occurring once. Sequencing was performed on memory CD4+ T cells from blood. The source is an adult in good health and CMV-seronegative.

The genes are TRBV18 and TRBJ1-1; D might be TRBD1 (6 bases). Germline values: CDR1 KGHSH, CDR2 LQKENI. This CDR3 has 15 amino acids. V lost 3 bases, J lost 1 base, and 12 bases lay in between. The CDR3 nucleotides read TGTGCCAGCTCACCGAGGTGGACAGCGAACACTGAAGCTTTCTTT. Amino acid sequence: CASSPRWTANTEAFF.

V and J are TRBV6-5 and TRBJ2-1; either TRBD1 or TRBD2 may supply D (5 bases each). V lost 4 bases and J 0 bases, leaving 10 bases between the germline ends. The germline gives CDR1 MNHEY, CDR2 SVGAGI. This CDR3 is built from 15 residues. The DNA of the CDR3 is TGTGCCAGCAGTTCCCGGGACCCCTCCTACAATGAGCAGTTCTTC. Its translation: CASSSRDPSYNEQFF.

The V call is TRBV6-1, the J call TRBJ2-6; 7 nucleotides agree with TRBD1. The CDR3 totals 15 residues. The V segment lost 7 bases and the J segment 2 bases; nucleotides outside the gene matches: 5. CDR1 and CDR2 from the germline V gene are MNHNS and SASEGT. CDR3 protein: CASNPTGTGANVLTF. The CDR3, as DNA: TGTGCCAGCAATCCGACAGGGACTGGGGCCAACGTCCTGACTTTC.

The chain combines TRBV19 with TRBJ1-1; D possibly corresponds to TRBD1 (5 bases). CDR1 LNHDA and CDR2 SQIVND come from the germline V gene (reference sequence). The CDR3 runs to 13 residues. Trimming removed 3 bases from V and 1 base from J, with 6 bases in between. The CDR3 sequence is CASSIQGNTEAFF. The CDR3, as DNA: TGTGCCAGTAGTATCCAGGGGAACACTGAAGCTTTCTTT.

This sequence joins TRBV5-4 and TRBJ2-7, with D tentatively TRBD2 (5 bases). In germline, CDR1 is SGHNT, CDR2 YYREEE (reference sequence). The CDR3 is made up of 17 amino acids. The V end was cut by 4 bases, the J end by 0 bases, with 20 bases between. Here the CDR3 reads CASSIRLPGENSYEQYF. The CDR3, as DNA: TGTGCCAGCAGCATAAGACTACCCGGCGAAAACTCCTACGAGCAGTACTTC.

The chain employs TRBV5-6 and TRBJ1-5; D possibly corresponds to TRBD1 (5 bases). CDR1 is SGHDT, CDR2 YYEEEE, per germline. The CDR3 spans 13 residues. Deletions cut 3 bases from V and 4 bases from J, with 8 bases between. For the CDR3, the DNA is TGTGCCAGCAGCTCCAACAGGAATCAGCCCCAGCATTTT. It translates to CASSSNRNQPQHF.

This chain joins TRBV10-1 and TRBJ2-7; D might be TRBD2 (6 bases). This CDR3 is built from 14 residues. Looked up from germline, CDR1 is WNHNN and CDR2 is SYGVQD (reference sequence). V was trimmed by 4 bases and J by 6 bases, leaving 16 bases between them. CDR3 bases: TGCGCCAGCAGTGTTCAGTTAGGGACTGGCGAGCAGTACTTC. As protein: CASSVQLGTGEQYF.